The 11 T cell receptor beta chains given below trace back to one sample, sequenced in a study of shared clonotypes between healthy human individuals. The data were produced by immunoSEQ multiplex PCR, yet TCRdb's version contains in-frame clones alone and is incomplete. The sample includes 2 million to 2.5 million clones, more than 80% of them seen just once. Sequencing used naive CD4+ T cells from PBMCs. The subset denotes: CD45RA+ positively selected. These receptors were obtained from a man aged 18-30 years in good health. Some clones in this sample may be carry-over from other donors' samples.

CDR3 nucleotide sequence: TGTGCCTGGACCAGCACAGGGGTCACCGGGGAGCTGTTTTTT. Translated: CAWTSTGVTGELFF. The chain is built from TRBV30 and TRBJ2-2, with TRBD1 matching 7 bases. Germline values: CDR1 GTSNPN, CDR2 SVGIG (reference sequence). CDR3 size: 14 residues. J gave up 4 bases and V 4 bases, and 6 bases lay outside the gene matches.

This clone occurred once. The rearrangement links TRBV5-4 to TRBJ2-5; TRBD2 agrees at 11 bases. Germline CDR1 reads SGHNT; CDR2 reads YYREEE (reference sequence). V trimming: 4 bases; J trimming: 5 bases; junction bases outside the gene matches: 10. This CDR3 spans 16 amino acids. CDR3 nucleotide sequence: TGTGCCAGCAGCAACAACCTAGCGGGAGGATTGGAGACCCAGTACTTC. Its translation: CASSNNLAGGLETQYF.

This chain joins TRBV19 and TRBJ1-1; D may be TRBD1 (6 bases). Trimming removed 7 bases from V and 2 bases from J, with 17 bases in between. The germline gives CDR1 LNHDA, CDR2 SQIVND (reference sequence). The CDR3 has 15 residues. The CDR3 region is CASKGGHLGNTEAFF. In DNA, the CDR3 is TGTGCCAGTAAGGGGGGGCACTTGGGAAACACTGAAGCTTTCTTT.

A note on this clone: The junction does not match germline at one end; this may be a read error. The rearrangement uses TRBV13 and TRBJ2-3, with a weak D call TRBD2 (5 bases). The CDR3 is 14 amino acids. CDR1 is PRHDT, CDR2 FYEKMQ, per germline (reference sequence). DNA of the CDR3: TGTGCCAGCAGCTTAGGCCCTAGCAGAGATACGCAGTATTTT. Translation: CASSLGPSRDTQYF.

The chain recombines TRBV29-1 with TRBJ2-1; TRBD2 might be the D (5 bases). Germline lookup yields CDR1 SQVTM and CDR2 ANQGSEA. The CDR3 runs 14 residues. V was clipped by 0 bases and J by 12 bases, with 18 bases between them. CDR3 in DNA: TGCAGCGTTGAAGATTGGGCTCTCTACCGGGGGCAGTTCTTC. This translates into CSVEDWALYRGQFF.

The chain combines TRBV4-2 with TRBJ1-4; D ambiguous. CDR3 length: 16 residues. V lost 4 bases, J lost 0 bases, and 12 bases lay in between. Germline CDR1 is LGHNA and CDR2 is YNFKEQ. The CDR3 protein is CASSRQTIATNEKLFF. Written as DNA, the CDR3 is TGTGCCAGCAGCCGTCAAACTATCGCAACTAATGAAAAACTGTTTTTT.

V is TRBV15 and J is TRBJ2-1; TRBD2 agrees at 7 bases. Trimming at V came to 8 bases and at J to 1 base, leaving 8 bases not matched to a gene. Per germline, CDR1 LNHNV and CDR2 YYDKDF (reference sequence). The length of the CDR3 is 15 residues. CDR3 nucleotides: TGTGCCACCTCTGTCGGGAGGTGGTCCTACAATGAGCAGTTCTTC. Protein: CATSVGRWSYNEQFF.

Points on this clone: Additional DNA sequences in this sample encode the identical CDR3. The genes are TRBV28 and TRBJ1-5; no reliable D call. Deletions cut 6 bases from V and 0 bases from J, with 6 bases between. CDR1 MDHEN and CDR2 SYDVKM come from the germline V gene. This CDR3 is built from 13 residues. CDR3 sequence: CASRLDSNQPQHF. The CDR3 nucleotides read TGTGCCAGCAGATTAGATAGCAATCAGCCCCAGCATTTT.

V gene TRBV4-3 combines with J gene TRBJ1-2; D perhaps matches TRBD1 (5 bases). The germline V and J ends were trimmed by 4 bases and 3 bases, with 15 bases remaining between them. This CDR3 region has 15 residues. The germline V gene has CDR1 LGHNA and CDR2 YSLEER. DNA of the CDR3: TGCGCCAGCAGCCTGGGGGGAACAGCGGACTATGGCTACACCTTC. Residues: CASSLGGTADYGYTF.

The rearrangement joins TRBV21-1 to TRBJ1-5. TRBV21-1 is noted as a pseudogene. This CDR3 has 16 residues. The DNA for the CDR3 is TGTGCCAGCACCCGAACCGGGACTCGACGGAATCAGCCCCAGCATTTT. Its protein product is CASTRTGTRRNQPQHF.

This rearrangement joins TRBV11-2 to TRBJ2-7, with D perhaps TRBD2 (5 bases). The CDR3 spans 15 residues. Deletions cut 4 bases from V and 7 bases from J, with 20 bases between. The germline V gene encodes CDR1 SGHAT and CDR2 FQNNGV. The CDR3 region has the DNA TGTGCCAGCAGCTCCACCCTAGTCGGGGTGGGGGAGCAGTACTTC. Protein: CASSSTLVGVGEQYF.